This T cell receptor beta chain originates from a study of shared clonotypes between healthy human individuals. Regarding the study as a whole: Generation of non-shared clonotypes was less probable than generation of clonotypes shared by all four donors.

Remarks on this clone: Its antigen is undetermined.

Here immunoSEQ multiplex PCR was the method, and the copy in TCRdb shows in-frame clones only, minus some. The top ten hold over 0.3% of the sample, which has over a million clones, about 98.5% seen once. V trimming: 6 bases; J trimming: 0 bases; junction bases outside the gene matches: 4. The CDR3 extends over 14 amino acids. The germline gives CDR1 MNHEY, CDR2 SMNVEV (reference sequence). This receptor was taken from a man aged 25-40 years in good health. The sample consisted of naive CD4+ T cells sorted from blood. This sample's subset: CD45RA+ positively selected. The V gene is TRBV27, the J gene TRBJ2-7; 8 positions agree with TRBD2. CDR3 amino acids: CASRRREVSYEQYF. The DNA of the CDR3 is TGTGCCAGCAGAAGGCGGGAGGTCTCCTACGAGCAGTACTTC.